This is a list of T cell receptor beta chains from one sample in a study of shared clonotypes between healthy human individuals. Sequenced by immunoSEQ multiplex PCR; TCRdb stores in-frame clones only, minus some. This sample has about 480,000 clones; almost 80% occur once, and the top ten carry about 12%. The sequenced sample consisted of PBMCs. Source of these receptors: a woman between 40 and 55 years old in good health. Some clones in this sample may be carry-over from other donors' samples. Both conserved end residues are part of each CDR3. The order of the fields is clone size, CDR3 length, D gene, J gene, V gene, CDR3 DNA, CDR3 protein. The D gene is left open where the match is weak. A clone size is listed for some rows: how often the clone was seen (once, few, many), or a class if it is expanded.

size: .; length: 14; D: TRBD2; J: TRBJ2-2; V: TRBV7-3; DNA: TGTGCCAGCAGCTCCGGGAGGGAGACCGGGGAGCTGTTTTTT; CDR3: CASSSGRETGELFF
size: .; length: 13; D: .; J: TRBJ2-5; V: TRBV28; DNA: TGTGCCAGCAGTTTACCCCCTGAAGAGACCCAGTACTTC; CDR3: CASSLPPEETQYF
size: .; length: 19; D: TRBD1; J: TRBJ2-3; V: TRBV9; DNA: TGTGCCAGCAGCGCACCAGCTCCGGGACAGGGGGGGAGTACAGATACGCAGTATTTT; CDR3: CASSAPAPGQGGSTDTQYF
size: .; length: 14; D: .; J: TRBJ2-7; V: TRBV7-9; DNA: TGTGCCAGCAGCTTTAATGGAGTGGGGGACGAGCAGTACTTC; CDR3: CASSFNGVGDEQYF
size: few; length: 15; D: .; J: TRBJ2-7; V: TRBV11-2; DNA: TGTGCCAGCAGCTTAGAAGGTGGAGGGGCCTACGAGCAGTACTTC; CDR3: CASSLEGGGAYEQYF
size: .; length: 15; D: TRBD2; J: TRBJ2-5; V: TRBV15; DNA: TGTGCCACCAGCAGAGACTTAGCGGGAGGCGAGACCCAGTACTTC; CDR3: CATSRDLAGGETQYF
size: once; length: 16; D: TRBD2; J: TRBJ2-7; V: TRBV28; DNA: TGTGCCAGCAGTTTATGGCTAGCGGGTTACTCCTACGAGCAGTACTTC; CDR3: CASSLWLAGYSYEQYF
size: .; length: 16; D: TRBD2; J: TRBJ2-3; V: TRBV4-3; DNA: TGCGCCAGCAGCCAAGAAAAAGCGGGAGGAACAGATACGCAGTATTTT; CDR3: CASSQEKAGGTDTQYF
size: .; length: 14; D: TRBD1; J: TRBJ1-1; V: TRBV5-1; DNA: TGCGCCAGCAGCTTGGGGGACAGGAACACTGAAGCTTTCTTT; CDR3: CASSLGDRNTEAFF
size: .; length: 16; D: TRBD2; J: TRBJ2-2; V: TRBV5-8; DNA: TGTGCCAGCAGCTTGATGGCGGGAGCGAACACCGGGGAGCTGTTTTTT; CDR3: CASSLMAGANTGELFF
size: .; length: 14; D: TRBD1; J: TRBJ1-2; V: TRBV6-6; DNA: TGTGCCAGCAGCCCAGGACAGGGGATGGGCGGCTACACCTTC; CDR3: CASSPGQGMGGYTF
size: .; length: 14; D: TRBD1; J: TRBJ1-5; V: TRBV9; DNA: TGTGCCAGCAGCGGGGGACAGTTTAATCAGCCCCAGCATTTT; CDR3: CASSGGQFNQPQHF